The entry below gives a single T cell receptor beta chain sequence along with its context. Its antigen is as yet unknown. The data are from a study of molecular identifiers for immune sequencing clone quantification. The study's findings and limits: Among effectors, clones above 20 RNA copies held over 97% of molecules; among naive cells, under 1%.

For naive CD8 T cells, sorting used the CD8+CD4-CCR7+CD45RA+ phenotype. TCRdb fed the PCR reads into MiXCR, producing one record per CDR3 protein. The table lists tens of thousands of distinct CDR3 sequences, around 21% of them singletons. This CDR3 has 15 residues. Germline-derived CDR1 and CDR2 are MNHEY and SVGAGI. V shed 6 bases and J 4 bases; nucleotides not matched to a gene: 5. The chain links TRBV6-5 to TRBJ2-7; 14 nucleotides align to TRBD2. The TCR originated in a human donor in good health. Some libraries in this study had Jurkat cell RNA spiked in. The specimen sequenced was naive CD8+ T cells from blood, with Jurkat cell RNA spiked in. Described subset: FACS-sorted CD8+CD4-CCR7+CD45RA+ naive T cells. The chain's CDR3 is CASSPGTSGSYEQYF. In DNA form, the CDR3 reads TGTGCCAGCAGCCCTGGGACTAGCGGGAGTTACGAGCAGTACTTC.